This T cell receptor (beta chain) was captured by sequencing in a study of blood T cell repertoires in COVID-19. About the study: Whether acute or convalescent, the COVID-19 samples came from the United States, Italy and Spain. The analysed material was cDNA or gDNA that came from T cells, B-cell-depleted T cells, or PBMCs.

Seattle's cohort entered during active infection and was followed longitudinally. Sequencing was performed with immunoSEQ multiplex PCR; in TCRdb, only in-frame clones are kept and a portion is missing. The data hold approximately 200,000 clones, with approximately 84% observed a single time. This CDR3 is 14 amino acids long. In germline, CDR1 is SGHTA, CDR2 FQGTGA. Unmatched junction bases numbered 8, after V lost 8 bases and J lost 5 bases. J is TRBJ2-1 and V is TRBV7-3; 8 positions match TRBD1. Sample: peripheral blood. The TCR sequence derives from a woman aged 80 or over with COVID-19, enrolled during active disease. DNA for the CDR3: TGTGCCAGCGGTACTCAGGGGGCTAACAATGAGCAGTTCTTC. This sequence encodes CASGTQGANNEQFF.